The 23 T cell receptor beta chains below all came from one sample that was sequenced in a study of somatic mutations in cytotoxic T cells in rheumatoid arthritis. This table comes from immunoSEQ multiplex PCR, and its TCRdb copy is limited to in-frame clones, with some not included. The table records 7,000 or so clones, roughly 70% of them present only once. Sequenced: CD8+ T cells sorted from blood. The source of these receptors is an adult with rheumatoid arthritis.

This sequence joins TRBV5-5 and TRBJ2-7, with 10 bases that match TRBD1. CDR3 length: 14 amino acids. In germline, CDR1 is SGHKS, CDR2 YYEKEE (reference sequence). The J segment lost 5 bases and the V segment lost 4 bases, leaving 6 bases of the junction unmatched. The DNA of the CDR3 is TGTGCCAGCAGCCCCTACGGGACAGGGGACGAGCAGTACTTC. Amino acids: CASSPYGTGDEQYF.

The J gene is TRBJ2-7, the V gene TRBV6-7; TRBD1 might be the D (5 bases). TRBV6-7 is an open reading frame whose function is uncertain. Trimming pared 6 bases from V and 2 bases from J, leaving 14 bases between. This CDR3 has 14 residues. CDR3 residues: CASSSFRVPYEQYF. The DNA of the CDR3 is TGTGCCAGCAGCAGCTTCAGGGTACCCTACGAGCAGTACTTC.

CDR3 nucleotide sequence: TGTGCCAGCAGCTTAAAGACGGTGAACACCGGGGAGCTGTTTTTT. It encodes CASSLKTVNTGELFF. J is TRBJ2-2 and V is TRBV7-9; D call uncertain. Trimming took off 2 bases at V and 1 base at J, with 8 bases between the two ends. The CDR3 length is 15 residues. Germline loops: CDR1 SEHNR, CDR2 FQNEAQ (reference sequence).

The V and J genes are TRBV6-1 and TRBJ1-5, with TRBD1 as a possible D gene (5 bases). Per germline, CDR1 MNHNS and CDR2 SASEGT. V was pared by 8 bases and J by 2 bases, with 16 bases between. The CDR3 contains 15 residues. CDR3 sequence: CASQEGRDRNQPQHF. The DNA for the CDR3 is TGTGCCAGCCAGGAAGGCAGGGATCGCAATCAGCCCCAGCATTTT.

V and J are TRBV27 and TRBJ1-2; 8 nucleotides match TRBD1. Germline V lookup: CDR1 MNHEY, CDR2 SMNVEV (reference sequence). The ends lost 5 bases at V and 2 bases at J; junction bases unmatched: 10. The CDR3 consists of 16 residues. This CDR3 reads CASSPGQGRSNYGYTF. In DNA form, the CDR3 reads TGTGCCAGCAGTCCCGGACAGGGACGCTCAAACTATGGCTACACCTTC.

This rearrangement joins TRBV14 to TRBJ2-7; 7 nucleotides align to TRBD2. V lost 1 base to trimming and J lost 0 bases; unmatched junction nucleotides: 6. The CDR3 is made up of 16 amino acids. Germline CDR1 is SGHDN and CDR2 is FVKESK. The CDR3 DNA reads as TGTGCCAGCAGCCAAGCCACCGGGACTATCTCCTACGAGCAGTACTTC. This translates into CASSQATGTISYEQYF.

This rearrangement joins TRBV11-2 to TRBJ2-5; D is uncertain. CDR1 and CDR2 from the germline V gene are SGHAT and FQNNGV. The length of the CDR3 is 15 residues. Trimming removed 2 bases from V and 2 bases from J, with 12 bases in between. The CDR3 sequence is CASSLRSRLQETQYF. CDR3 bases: TGTGCCAGCAGCTTACGGAGTCGCTTGCAAGAGACCCAGTACTTC.

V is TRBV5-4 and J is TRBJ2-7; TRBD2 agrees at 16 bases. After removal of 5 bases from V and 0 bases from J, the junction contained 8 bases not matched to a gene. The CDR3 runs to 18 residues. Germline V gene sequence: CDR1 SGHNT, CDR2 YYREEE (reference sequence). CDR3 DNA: TGTGCCAGCAGTACGGGACTAGCGGGGGGGCCCCGCTCCTACGAGCAGTACTTC. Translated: CASSTGLAGGPRSYEQYF. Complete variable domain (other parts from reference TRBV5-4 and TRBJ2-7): ETGVTQSPTHLIKTRGQQVTLRCSSQSGHNTVSWYQQALGQGPQFIFQYYREEENGRGNFPPRFSGLQFPNYSSELNVNALELDDSALYLCASSTGLAGGPRSYEQYFGPGTRLTVT.

The chain's CDR3 is CASSPGRLSSYEQYF. The CDR3 DNA is TGTGCCAGCAGTCCGGGACGGTTAAGCTCCTACGAGCAGTACTTC. The chain uses TRBV6-5 and TRBJ2-7, with D perhaps being TRBD1 or TRBD2 (5 bases each). The V end was cut by 5 bases, the J end by 0 bases, with 14 bases between. The germline gives CDR1 MNHEY, CDR2 SVGAGI. The CDR3 spans 15 residues.

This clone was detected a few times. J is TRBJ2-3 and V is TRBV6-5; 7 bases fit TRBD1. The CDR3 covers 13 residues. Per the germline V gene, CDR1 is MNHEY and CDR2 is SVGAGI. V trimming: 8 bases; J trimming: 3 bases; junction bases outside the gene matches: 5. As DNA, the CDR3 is TGTGCCAGCTCTGGGACAGTGACAGATACGCAGTATTTT. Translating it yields CASSGTVTDTQYF.

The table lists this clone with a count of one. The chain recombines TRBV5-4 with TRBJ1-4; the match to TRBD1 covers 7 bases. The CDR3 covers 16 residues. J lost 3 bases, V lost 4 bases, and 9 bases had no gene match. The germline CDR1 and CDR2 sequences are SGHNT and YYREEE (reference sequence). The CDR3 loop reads CASSPGQPTANEKLFF. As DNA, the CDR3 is TGTGCCAGCAGCCCGGGACAGCCCACGGCTAATGAAAAACTGTTTTTT.

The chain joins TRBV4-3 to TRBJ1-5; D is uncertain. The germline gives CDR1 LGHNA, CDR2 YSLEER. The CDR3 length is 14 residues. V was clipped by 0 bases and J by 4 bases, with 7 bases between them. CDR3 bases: TGCGCCAGCAGCCAAGATTCGGGTAATCAGCCCCAGCATTTT. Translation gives CASSQDSGNQPQHF.

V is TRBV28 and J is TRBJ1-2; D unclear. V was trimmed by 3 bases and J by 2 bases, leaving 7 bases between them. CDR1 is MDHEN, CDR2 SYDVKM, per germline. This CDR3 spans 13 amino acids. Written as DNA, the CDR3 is TGTGCCAGCAGTTTTCCCGGCAACTATGGCTACACCTTC. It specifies CASSFPGNYGYTF.

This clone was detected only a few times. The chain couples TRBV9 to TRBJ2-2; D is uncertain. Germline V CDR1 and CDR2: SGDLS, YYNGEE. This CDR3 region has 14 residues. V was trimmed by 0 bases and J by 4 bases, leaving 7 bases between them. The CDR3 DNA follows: TGTGCCAGCAGCGTAGGAACTTCCACCGGGGAGCTGTTTTTT. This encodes CASSVGTSTGELFF.

The CDR3 sequence: CASSLTGATNEKLFF. The DNA of the CDR3 is TGTGCCAGCAGTCTTACAGGGGCAACTAATGAAAAACTGTTTTTT. This chain joins TRBV6-5 and TRBJ1-4; the match to TRBD1 covers 7 bases. Germline V gives CDR1 MNHEY, CDR2 SVGAGI. V gave up 5 bases and J gave up 0 bases; unmatched junction bases: 3. The CDR3 has 15 residues.

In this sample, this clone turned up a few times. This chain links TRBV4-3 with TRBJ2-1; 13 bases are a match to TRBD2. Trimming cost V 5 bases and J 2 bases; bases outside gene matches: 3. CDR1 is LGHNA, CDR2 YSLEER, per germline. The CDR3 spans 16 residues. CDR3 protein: CASSRLAGGAYNEQFF. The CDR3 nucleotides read TGCGCCAGCAGCAGACTAGCGGGGGGCGCCTACAATGAGCAGTTCTTC.

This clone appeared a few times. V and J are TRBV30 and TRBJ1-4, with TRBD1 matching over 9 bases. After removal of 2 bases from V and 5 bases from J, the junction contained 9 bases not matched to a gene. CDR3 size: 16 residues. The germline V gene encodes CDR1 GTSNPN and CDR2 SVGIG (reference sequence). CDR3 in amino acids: CAWSTIPGQGNEKLFF. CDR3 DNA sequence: TGTGCCTGGAGTACTATACCGGGACAGGGAAATGAAAAACTGTTTTTT. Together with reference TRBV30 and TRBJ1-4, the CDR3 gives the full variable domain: SQTIHQWPATLVQPVGSPLSLECTVEGTSNPNLYWYRQAAGRGLQLLFYSVGIGQISSEVPQNLSASRPQDRQFILSSKKLLLSDSGFYLCAWSTIPGQGNEKLFFGSGTQLSVL.

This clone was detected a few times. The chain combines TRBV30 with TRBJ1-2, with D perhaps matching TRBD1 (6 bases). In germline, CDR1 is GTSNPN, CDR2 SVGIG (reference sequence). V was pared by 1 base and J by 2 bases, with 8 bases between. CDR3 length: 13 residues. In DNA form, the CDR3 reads TGTGCCTGGAGTGCGAGGGGGAACTATGGCTACACCTTC. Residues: CAWSARGNYGYTF.

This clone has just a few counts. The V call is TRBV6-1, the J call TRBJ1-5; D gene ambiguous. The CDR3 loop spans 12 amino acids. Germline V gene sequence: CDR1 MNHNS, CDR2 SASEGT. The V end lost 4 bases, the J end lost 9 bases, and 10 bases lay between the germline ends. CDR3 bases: TGTGCCAGCAGTGCGTACAGTCCGCCCCAGCATTTT. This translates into CASSAYSPPQHF.

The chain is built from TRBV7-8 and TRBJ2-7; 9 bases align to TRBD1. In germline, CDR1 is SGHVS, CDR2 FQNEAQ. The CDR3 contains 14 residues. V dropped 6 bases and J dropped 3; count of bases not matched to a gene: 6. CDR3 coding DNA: TGTGCCAGCAGTCCCAACAGGGGGCTCTACGAGCAGTACTTC. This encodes CASSPNRGLYEQYF. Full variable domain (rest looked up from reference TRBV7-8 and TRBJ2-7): GAGVSQSPRYKVAKRGQDVALRCDPISGHVSLFWYQQALGQGPEFLTYFQNEAQLDKSGLPSDRFFAERPEGSVSTLKIQRTQQEDSAVYLCASSPNRGLYEQYFGPGTRLTVT.

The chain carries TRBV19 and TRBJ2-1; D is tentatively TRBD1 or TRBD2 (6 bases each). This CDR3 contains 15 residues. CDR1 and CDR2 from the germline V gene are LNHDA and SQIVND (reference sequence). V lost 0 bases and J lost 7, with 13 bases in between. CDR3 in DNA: TGTGCCAGTAGTATAGAGGGGGGCCAGTGGAATGAGCAGTTCTTC. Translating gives CASSIEGGQWNEQFF.

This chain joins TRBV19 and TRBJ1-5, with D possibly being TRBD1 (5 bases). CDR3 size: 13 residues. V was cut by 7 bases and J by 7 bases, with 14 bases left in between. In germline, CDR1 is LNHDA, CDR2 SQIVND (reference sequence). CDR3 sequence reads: CASNWGWDQPQHF. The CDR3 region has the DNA TGTGCCAGTAATTGGGGGTGGGACCAGCCCCAGCATTTT.

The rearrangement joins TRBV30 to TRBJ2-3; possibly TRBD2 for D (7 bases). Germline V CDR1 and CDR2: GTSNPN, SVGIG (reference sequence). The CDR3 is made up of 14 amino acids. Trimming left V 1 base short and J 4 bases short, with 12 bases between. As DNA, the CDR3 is TGTGCCTGGAGTGGGGGGGGCTCGGCAGATACGCAGTATTTT. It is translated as CAWSGGGSADTQYF.